The TCR beta chain under discussion was sequenced for a study of T cell changes during pregnancy in multiple sclerosis. Trimming removed 1 base from V and 4 bases from J, with 9 bases in between. The CDR3 is 14 residues long. Germline V gives CDR1 SGHTA, CDR2 FQGNSA. Generated by immunoSEQ multiplex PCR, the TCRdb table keeps only in-frame clones and is missing some. This table holds tens of thousands of clones, roughly nine tenths found once. The sequence derives from a female donor with multiple sclerosis, enrolled in a pregnancy study. The chain uses TRBV7-2 and TRBJ2-3; no definite D call. The material sequenced was CD8+ T cells from peripheral blood mononuclear cells, taken before pregnancy. CDR3 bases: TGTGCCAGCAGCTTAGGAACAGACCCAGATACGCAGTATTTT. Translated, it gives CASSLGTDPDTQYF.